This T cell receptor beta chain appears in the sequencing data of a study of blood T cell repertoires in COVID-19. The overall study: Sample material is recorded as cDNA or gDNA derived from T cells, B-cell-depleted T cells, or PBMCs.

Participant age was roughly 18 to 90 years, and participants resided in fewer than 25 US areas. Membership in each cohort depended on participant-reported clinical history. In the authors' workflow: From reference gene primer amplification, estimates of nucleated cell counts were derived. Profiling relied on immunoSEQ multiplex PCR, and the TCRdb table lists in-frame clones only, not all of them. That table furnishes V, J and clone size, whereas the DNA furnished D and trimming. Counted here are a few hundred thousand clones, approximately 90% occurring once; the ten biggest clones make up approximately 1.2%. Sequencing was done on a sample of PBMCs or T cells enriched from blood (not recorded which). This sequence originates from a woman aged 18-35 years who had recovered from COVID-19.

This CDR3 reads CASSLPQGENTEAFF. CDR3 bases: TGTGCCAGCAGCCTTCCACAGGGGGAGAACACTGAAGCTTTCTTT. The rearrangement uses TRBV3-1 (or the pseudogene TRBV3-2) and TRBJ1-1; 8 nucleotides line up with TRBD1. V lost 4 bases to trimming and J lost 1 base; unmatched junction nucleotides: 5. The CDR3 is made up of 15 amino acids. In germline, CDR1 is LGHDT, CDR2 YNNKEL (reference sequence).